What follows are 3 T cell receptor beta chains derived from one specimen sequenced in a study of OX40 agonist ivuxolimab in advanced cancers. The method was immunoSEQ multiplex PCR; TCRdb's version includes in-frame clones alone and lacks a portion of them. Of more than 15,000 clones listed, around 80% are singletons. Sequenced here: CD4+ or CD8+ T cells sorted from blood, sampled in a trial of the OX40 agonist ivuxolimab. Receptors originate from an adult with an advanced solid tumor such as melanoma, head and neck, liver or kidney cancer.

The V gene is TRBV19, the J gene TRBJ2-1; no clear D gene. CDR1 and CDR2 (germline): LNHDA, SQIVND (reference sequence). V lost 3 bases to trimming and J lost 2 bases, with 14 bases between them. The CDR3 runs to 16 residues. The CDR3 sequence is CASSMGLGPTYNEQFF. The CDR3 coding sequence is TGTGCCAGTAGTATGGGCCTGGGCCCAACCTACAATGAGCAGTTCTTC.

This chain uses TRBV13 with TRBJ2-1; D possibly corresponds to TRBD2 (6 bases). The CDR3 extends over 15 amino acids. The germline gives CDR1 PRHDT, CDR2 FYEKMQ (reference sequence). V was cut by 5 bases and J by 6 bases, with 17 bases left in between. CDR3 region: CASSGRDVAGNEQFF. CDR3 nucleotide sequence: TGTGCCAGCAGCGGGCGGGACGTCGCCGGCAATGAGCAGTTCTTC.

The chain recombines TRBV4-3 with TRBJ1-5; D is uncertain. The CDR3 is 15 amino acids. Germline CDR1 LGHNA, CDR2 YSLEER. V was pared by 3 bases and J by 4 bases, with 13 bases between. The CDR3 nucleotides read TGCGCCAGCAGCCAGATGGTAGGGTCAAATCAGCCCCAGCATTTT. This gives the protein CASSQMVGSNQPQHF.